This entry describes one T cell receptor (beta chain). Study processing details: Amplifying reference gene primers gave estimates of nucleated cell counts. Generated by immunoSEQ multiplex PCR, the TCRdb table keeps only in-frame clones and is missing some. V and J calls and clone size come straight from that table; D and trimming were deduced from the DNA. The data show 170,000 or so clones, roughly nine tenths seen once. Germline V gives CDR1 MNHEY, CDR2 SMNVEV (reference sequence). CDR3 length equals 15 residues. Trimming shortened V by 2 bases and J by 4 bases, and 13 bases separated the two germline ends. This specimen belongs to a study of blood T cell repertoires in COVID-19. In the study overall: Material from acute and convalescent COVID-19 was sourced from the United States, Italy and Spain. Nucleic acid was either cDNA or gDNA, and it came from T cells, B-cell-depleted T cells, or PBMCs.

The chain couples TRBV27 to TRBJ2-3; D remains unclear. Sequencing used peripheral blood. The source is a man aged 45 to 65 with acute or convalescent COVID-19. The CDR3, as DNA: TGTGCCAGCAGTTTAAATCCGCGGATCGCAGATACGCAGTATTTT. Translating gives CASSLNPRIADTQYF.